Listed below are T cell receptor beta chains from one sample, sequenced in a study of T cells in localized non-small cell lung cancer. Profiling relied on immunoSEQ multiplex PCR, and the TCRdb table lists in-frame clones only, not all of them. Among 55,000 to 80,000 clones listed, around four fifths were seen once. This material consisted of peripheral blood, taken before any cancer treatment. These receptors came from a female donor older than 55 with stage I lung adenocarcinoma. CDR3s include the opening cysteine and the closing phenylalanine or tryptophan. D genes are given only for firm matches. Size is stated for part of the rows, as once, few or many counts, or as a class when the clone is expanded.

TRBD2 TRBJ2-3 . TRBV19 CASSPSGGTDTQYF
TRBD1 TRBJ1-1 . TRBV10-1 CASSLQGSTEAFF
TRBD1 TRBJ1-4 . TRBV27 CASSSLSTGGEKLFF
. TRBJ2-7 once TRBV21-1 CASSKCGGGILIDEQYF
. TRBJ1-1 . TRBV5-1 CASSLNQGSAFF
. TRBJ1-1 once TRBV18 CASSPTNIEAFF
TRBD1 TRBJ2-7 . TRBV29-1 CSVKKQGPHEQYF
. TRBJ1-1 . TRBV27 CASSFRGKGEAFF
. TRBJ1-2 . TRBV11-2 CASSLAGRYGYTF
. TRBJ1-4 . TRBV6-6 CASSLSLGREKLFF
TRBD1 TRBJ2-2 once TRBV2 CASSAFTGVRELFF
. TRBJ1-1 . TRBV7-9 CASSVGGVTEAFF
. TRBJ1-5 . TRBV4-1 CASSQGTRGQPQHF
. TRBJ2-2 . TRBV7-2 CASSLASGTGELFF
TRBD1 TRBJ2-1 . TRBV27 CASRSGQGYYEQFF
. TRBJ2-3 . TRBV18 CASSQLTDTQYF
TRBD2 TRBJ2-7 . TRBV9 CASSVGTSGAYEQYF
. TRBJ1-2 . TRBV27 CASSDSGRRVNYGYTF
TRBD2 TRBJ2-1 . TRBV5-1 CASSLAEFLAGGNNEQFF
. TRBJ2-5 once TRBV2 CASSEGTAYQETQYF
. TRBJ1-3 . TRBV28 CASSLSRLGGNTIYF
. TRBJ2-7 . TRBV4-1 CASSQSEDYEQYF
TRBD2 TRBJ2-5 . TRBV19 CASTRTSGNQETQYF
. TRBJ2-7 . TRBV4-1 CASSQREAPSSYEQYF
TRBD1 TRBJ2-6 . TRBV29-1 CSVWGTGDSGANVLTF
. TRBJ2-3 . TRBV9 CASSVGTIHTDTQYF
. TRBJ2-5 . TRBV27 CASTTGSQETQYF
. TRBJ1-1 . TRBV18 CASSRDGGNTEAFF
. TRBJ1-2 . TRBV5-6 CASSLSGDGYTF
. TRBJ2-1 . TRBV9 CASSVAEGTYNEQFF
. TRBJ1-4 . TRBV7-9 CASSDLTTNEKLFF
. TRBJ1-6 . TRBV11-1 CASSPPSVGPLHF
TRBD1 TRBJ1-1 . TRBV30 CAWSGGSVTGEGTEAFF
. TRBJ1-1 . TRBV4-1 CASTQLDTNTEAFF
. TRBJ2-2 . TRBV4-2 CASSLQRAGGELFF
TRBD1 TRBJ1-2 . TRBV6-4 CASSDSSGTGGYTF